Below, one T cell receptor (beta chain) is given with its context. Antigen specificity is unknown. The assay was immunoSEQ multiplex PCR, and TCRdb's table has in-frame clones only and misses some. The sample lists some 2 million clones, 85% to 95% occurring once. CD4+ cell separation produced CD45RA+ naive and CD45RA-negative memory subsets. The sample comes from a study of shared clonotypes between healthy human individuals. Findings and limits, study-wide: Generally, naive subsets came out with larger estimated richness than memory subsets. When compared with the clonotypes that were shared by all four sorted-subset donors, the non-shared clonotypes turned out to have lower generation probabilities. Some naive CD4 clonotypes, roughly 4.7%, turned up in common across a handful of donors.

Sequenced sample: naive CD4+ T cells sorted from blood. As to subset: CD45RA+ positively selected. The source is a young man in good health.

The CDR3 bases are TGTGCCAGCAGCCCAGGGGCCTTTGAGGGCACTGAAGCTTTCTTT. It encodes CASSPGAFEGTEAFF. The rearrangement uses TRBV11-2 and TRBJ1-1; TRBD1 is a possible D gene (6 bases). V was trimmed by 5 bases and J by 4 bases, leaving 17 bases between them. Per germline, CDR1 SGHAT and CDR2 FQNNGV. The CDR3 is 15 amino acids.